The clone carrying this TCR beta chain has just a few counts. Its specificity is unknown. This sample is part of a study of beta chain features in type 1 diabetes. V was clipped by 4 bases and J by 7 bases; unmatched bases: 7. This CDR3 comprises 14 residues. CDR1 SQVTM and CDR2 ANQGSEA come from the germline V gene. Study findings and constraints: For Type 1 diabetes patients, all four CD4+ subsets carried TCRB CDR3s that were moderately but significantly shorter. The similarity of naive, central memory and Treg TCRB repertoires appeared greater among patients than among healthy donors.

All of the isolated RNA was reverse transcribed, so expressed TCRB transcripts were sequenced. Only in-frame clones appear in the TCRdb table, and some are missing; sequencing was by immunoSEQ multiplex PCR. The sample has roughly 380,000 clones; 15% to 20% are singletons. This TCR came from a woman in her late teens or twenties in good health. The sequenced material came from naive CD4+ T cells from blood. The chain couples TRBV29-1 to TRBJ2-1; the match to TRBD2 covers 10 bases. The CDR3 loop reads CSVVRAGGPNEQFF. The CDR3 DNA is TGCAGCGTTGTCCGAGCGGGGGGGCCGAATGAGCAGTTCTTC.